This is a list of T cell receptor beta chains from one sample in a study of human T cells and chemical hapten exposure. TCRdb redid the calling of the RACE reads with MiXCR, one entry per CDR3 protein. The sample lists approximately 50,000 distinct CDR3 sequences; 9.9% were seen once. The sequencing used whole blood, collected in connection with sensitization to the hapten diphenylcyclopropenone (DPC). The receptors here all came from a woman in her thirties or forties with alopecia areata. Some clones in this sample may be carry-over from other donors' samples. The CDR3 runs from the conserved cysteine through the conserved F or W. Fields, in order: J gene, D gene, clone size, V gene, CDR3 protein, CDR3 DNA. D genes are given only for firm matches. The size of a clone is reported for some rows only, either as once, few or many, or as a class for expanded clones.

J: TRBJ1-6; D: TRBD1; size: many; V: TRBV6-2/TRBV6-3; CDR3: CASRADRGFVTMDSPLHF; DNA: TGTGCCAGCAGGGCCGACAGGGGGTTCGTCACGATGGATTCACCCCTCCACTTT
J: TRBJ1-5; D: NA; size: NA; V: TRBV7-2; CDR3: CASRPTGQQPQHF; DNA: TGTGCCAGCAGGCCAACAGGGCAACAGCCCCAGCATTTT
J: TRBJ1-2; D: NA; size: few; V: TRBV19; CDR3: CASSIDREDYGYTF; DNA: TGTGCCAGTAGTATAGACAGGGAGGACTATGGCTACACCTTC
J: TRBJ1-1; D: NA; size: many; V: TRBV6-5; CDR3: CASSYGRQGWTEAFF; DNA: TGTGCCAGCAGTTACGGTCGGCAGGGCTGGACTGAAGCTTTCTTT
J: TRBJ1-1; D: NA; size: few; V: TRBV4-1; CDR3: CASSLADTEAFF; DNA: TGCGCCAGCAGCCTTGCAGACACTGAAGCTTTCTTT
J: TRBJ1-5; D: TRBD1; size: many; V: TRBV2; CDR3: CASSADPGQGTAQHF; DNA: TGTGCCAGCAGCGCGGACCCGGGACAGGGTACCGCCCAGCATTTT
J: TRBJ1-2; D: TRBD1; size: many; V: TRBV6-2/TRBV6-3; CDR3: CASSSTGGGYGYTF; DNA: TGTGCCAGCAGCTCAACAGGGGGCGGCTATGGCTACACCTTC
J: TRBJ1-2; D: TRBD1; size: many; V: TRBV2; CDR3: CASRQGARGYTF; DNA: TGTGCCAGCAGGCAGGGGGCCCGGGGCTACACCTTC
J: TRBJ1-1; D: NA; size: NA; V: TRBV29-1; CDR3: CSALAQSNTEAFF; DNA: TGCAGCGCCCTGGCACAATCGAACACTGAAGCTTTCTTT
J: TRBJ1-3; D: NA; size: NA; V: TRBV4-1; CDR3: CASSGDPGNTIYF; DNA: TGCGCCAGCAGCGGGGATCCGGGAAACACCATATATTTT
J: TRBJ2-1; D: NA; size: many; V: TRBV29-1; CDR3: CSAGGRSYNEQFF; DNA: TGCAGCGCTGGGGGCCGCTCCTACAATGAGCAGTTCTTC
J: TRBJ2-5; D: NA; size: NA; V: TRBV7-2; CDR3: CASSSPLGVTETQYF; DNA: TGTGCCAGCAGCTCCCCCTTGGGCGTTACAGAGACCCAGTACTTC
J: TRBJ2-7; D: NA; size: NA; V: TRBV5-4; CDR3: CASSLDPGTQYF; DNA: TGTGCCAGCAGTTTGGACCCCGGGACACAGTACTTC
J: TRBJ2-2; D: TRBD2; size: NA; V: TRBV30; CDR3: CAWRAGSDTGELFF; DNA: TGTGCCTGGAGAGCGGGGTCGGACACCGGGGAGCTGTTTTTT
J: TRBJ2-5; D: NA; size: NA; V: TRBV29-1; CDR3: CSVDSWETQYF; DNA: TGCAGCGTTGATAGTTGGGAGACCCAGTACTTC
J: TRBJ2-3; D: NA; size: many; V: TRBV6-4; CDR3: CASSLSGQATDTQYF; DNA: TGTGCCAGCAGCCTCTCTGGGCAGGCCACAGATACGCAGTATTTT
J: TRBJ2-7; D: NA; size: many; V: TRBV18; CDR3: CASSPGLHYEQYF; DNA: TGTGCCAGCTCACCGGGACTGCACTACGAGCAGTACTTC
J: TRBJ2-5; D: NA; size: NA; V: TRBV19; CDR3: CASKGFSLGQETQYF; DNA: TGTGCCAGTAAAGGCTTTAGTTTGGGCCAAGAGACCCAGTACTTC
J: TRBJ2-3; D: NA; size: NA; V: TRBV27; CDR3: CASSLWGRETDTQYF; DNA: TGTGCCAGCAGTTTATGGGGGAGAGAAACAGATACGCAGTATTTT
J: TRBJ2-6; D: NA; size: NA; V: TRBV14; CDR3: CASSQVKGAGANVLTF; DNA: TGTGCCAGCAGCCAAGTGAAAGGAGCTGGGGCCAACGTCCTGACTTTC
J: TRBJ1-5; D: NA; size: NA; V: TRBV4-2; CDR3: CASSQVATGWDNQPQHF; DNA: TGTGCCAGCAGCCAAGTAGCGACAGGTTGGGATAATCAGCCCCAGCATTTT
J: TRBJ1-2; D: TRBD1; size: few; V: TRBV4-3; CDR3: CASSLDREYGYTF; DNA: TGCGCCAGCAGCCTGGACAGGGAATATGGCTACACCTTC
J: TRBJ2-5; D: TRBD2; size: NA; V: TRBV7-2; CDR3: CASSLAVASGGTTQYF; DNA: TGTGCCAGCAGCTTAGCCGTGGCTAGCGGGGGGACGACCCAGTACTTC
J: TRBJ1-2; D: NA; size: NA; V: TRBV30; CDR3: CAWSGTGYYGYTF; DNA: TGTGCCTGGAGTGGAACAGGGTACTATGGCTACACCTTC
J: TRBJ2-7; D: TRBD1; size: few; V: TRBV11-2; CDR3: CASSSVRTGLYEQYF; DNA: TGTGCCAGCAGCTCTGTGAGGACAGGGTTGTACGAGCAGTACTTC
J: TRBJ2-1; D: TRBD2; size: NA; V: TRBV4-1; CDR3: CASSQRGDNYNEQFF; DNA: TGCGCCAGCAGCCAGCGGGGGGACAACTACAATGAGCAGTTCTTC
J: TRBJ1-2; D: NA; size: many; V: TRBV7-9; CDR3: CASAGDSNNYGYTF; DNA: TGTGCCAGCGCCGGAGACAGCAATAACTATGGCTACACCTTC
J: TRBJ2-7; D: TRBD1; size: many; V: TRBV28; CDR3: CASSTYGQGREQYF; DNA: TGTGCCAGCAGTACTTACGGACAGGGCCGGGAGCAGTACTTC
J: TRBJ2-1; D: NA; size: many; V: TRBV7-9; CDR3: CASSRPVERTYNEQFF; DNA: TGTGCCAGCAGCCGACCAGTTGAGCGGACCTACAATGAGCAGTTCTTC
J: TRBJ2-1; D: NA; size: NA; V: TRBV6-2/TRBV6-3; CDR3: CASTRLLTGYNEQFF; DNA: TGTGCCAGCACCAGATTACTCACGGGGTACAATGAGCAGTTCTTC
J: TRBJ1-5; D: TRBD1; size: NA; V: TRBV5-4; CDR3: CASSFPGQGQPQHF; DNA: TGTGCCAGCAGCTTCCCGGGACAGGGCCAGCCCCAGCATTTT
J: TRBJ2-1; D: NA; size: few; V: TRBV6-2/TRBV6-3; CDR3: CASSPGPNSYNEQFF; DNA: TGTGCCAGCAGTCCCGGACCGAATTCCTACAATGAGCAGTTCTTC